This is a list of T cell receptor beta chains from one sample in a study of human T cells and chemical hapten exposure. Each CDR3 protein is one row after TCRdb ran MiXCR on the RACE reads. The sample gives about 80,000 distinct CDR3 sequences, roughly 15% of which show up once; 4.6% is in the top ten. The sequencing used whole blood, collected in connection with sensitization to the hapten diphenylcyclopropenone (DPC). The receptors originated from a woman in her forties or fifties with alopecia areata. Some clones in this sample may be carry-over from other donors' samples. Both conserved end residues are part of each CDR3. The order of the fields is J gene, V gene, CDR3 protein.

TRBJ1-6 | TRBV3-1 | CASSQDLQTLNSPLHF
TRBJ1-1 | TRBV5-1 | CASSVTKDEAFF
TRBJ2-1 | TRBV7-2 | CASSLDLREGSYNEQFF
TRBJ1-1 | TRBV11-2 | CASSPPGAHEAFF
TRBJ2-2 | TRBV12-3/TRBV12-4 | CASSPLGPITGELFF
TRBJ2-3 | TRBV7-9 | CASSVTWAPDTQYF
TRBJ2-7 | TRBV20-1 | CSAGTDSYEQYF
TRBJ1-5 | TRBV19 | CATTRDRGFRQPQHF
TRBJ2-7 | TRBV27 | CASSFQDPSSYEQYF
TRBJ2-1 | TRBV4-3 | CASSQERPGQDYNEQFF
TRBJ1-5 | TRBV29-1 | CSARDTNQPQHF
TRBJ2-1 | TRBV6-5 | CASSPRGNGQFYNEQFF
TRBJ2-6 | TRBV5-6 | CASSFEGVRSGANVLTF
TRBJ2-6 | TRBV6-6 | CASSYRASGANVLTF
TRBJ2-2 | TRBV4-3 | CASSQDAGTNTGELFF
TRBJ1-1 | TRBV7-7 | CASSRSTGQRAFF
TRBJ2-7 | TRBV7-8 | CASSLAVYEQYF
TRBJ2-1 | TRBV13 | CASSPQGSQSSYNEQFF
TRBJ1-2 | TRBV7-9 | CASSLYSRPNYGYTF
TRBJ2-2 | TRBV29-1 | CSAGASGRANTVELFF
TRBJ2-7 | TRBV3-1 | CASSQVPYEQYF
TRBJ1-4 | TRBV19 | CASNDNEKLFF
TRBJ1-1 | TRBV27 | CASSLYLGNTEAFF
TRBJ2-3 | TRBV7-2 | CASSLNTQYF
TRBJ1-2 | TRBV19 | CASSILSHRIRDSASYGYTF
TRBJ2-7 | TRBV20-1 | CSAASGRAVYEQYF
TRBJ1-6 | TRBV28 | CASRPGQHNSPLHF
TRBJ1-1 | TRBV11-2 | CASMRTANTEAFF